The 9 T cell receptor beta chains below come from one sample, sequenced in a study of shared clonotypes between healthy human individuals. Clones were sequenced by immunoSEQ multiplex PCR, and TCRdb holds only the in-frame ones, with some missing. The profile covers 600,000 to 800,000 clones, with 72% appearing a single time and under 2% taken by the ten largest. The sequenced material came from memory CD4+ T cells sorted from blood. This sample's subset: CD45RA-negative fraction. The receptors here all came from a woman in her twenties or thirties in good health.

The chain combines TRBV30 with TRBJ2-7; D gene uncertain. CDR1 and CDR2 from the germline V gene are GTSNPN and SVGIG (reference sequence). The V and J ends lost 0 bases and 7 bases respectively, with 16 bases between them. There are 14 residues in the CDR3. The CDR3 is CAWSVPVPGGEQYF. CDR3 nucleotide sequence: TGTGCCTGGAGTGTACCGGTACCGGGTGGTGAGCAGTACTTC.

The rearrangement joins TRBV5-1 to TRBJ2-7, with no clear D. CDR1 SGHRS and CDR2 YFSETQ come from the germline V gene. The CDR3 contains 15 residues. The V and J ends lost 2 bases and 0 bases respectively, with 12 bases between them. The CDR3 sequence: CASSFGSGSSYEQYF. The DNA for the CDR3 is TGCGCCAGCAGCTTTGGTTCTGGAAGCTCCTACGAGCAGTACTTC.

V is TRBV7-6 and J is TRBJ2-5, with 9 bases identical to TRBD2. Trimming removed 5 bases from V and 3 bases from J; junction bases left unmatched: 4. The CDR3 is 14 amino acids. Germline values: CDR1 SGHVS, CDR2 FNYEAQ. The CDR3 loop reads CASSAGTSKETQYF. In nucleotides, the CDR3 is TGTGCCAGCAGCGCCGGGACTAGCAAAGAGACCCAGTACTTC. The full variable domain, rest sourced from reference TRBV7-6 and TRBJ2-5, is GAGVSQSPRYKVTKRGQDVALRCDPISGHVSLYWYRQALGQGPEFLTYFNYEAQQDKSGLPNDRFSAERPEGSISTLTIQRTEQRDSAMYRCASSAGTSKETQYFGPGTRLLVL.

The J gene is TRBJ2-7, the V gene TRBV7-8; D not certain. The CDR3 has 15 residues. Trimming removed 3 bases at V and 2 bases at J, with 14 bases between. Germline V gene lookup returns CDR1 SGHVS and CDR2 FQNEAQ. CDR3 sequence: CASSFRLGLAYEQYF. The CDR3 DNA is TGTGCCAGCAGCTTTAGACTGGGCTTGGCCTACGAGCAGTACTTC.

The chain carries TRBV5-1 and TRBJ2-7; TRBD2 might be the D (5 bases). Germline loops: CDR1 SGHRS, CDR2 YFSETQ. V was cut by 2 bases and J by 3 bases, with 12 bases left in between. CDR3 length equals 14 residues. CDR3 in DNA: TGCGCCAGCAGCTTTCTGTCCGAGGGCTACGAGCAGTACTTC. It yields the protein CASSFLSEGYEQYF.

This clone has more than one count but fewer than ten. V is TRBV29-1 and J is TRBJ1-3; D gene unclear. CDR1 SQVTM and CDR2 ANQGSEA come from the germline V gene. Trimming left V 6 bases short and J 7 bases short, with 10 bases between. The CDR3 has 11 amino acids. The CDR3 coding sequence is TGCAGCGTCAACCGGGAGAACACCATATATTTT. It translates to CSVNRENTIYF.

This clone was counted only a few times. This chain uses TRBV28 with TRBJ1-2; D uncertain. CDR1 and CDR2 (germline): MDHEN, SYDVKM. Trimming pared 6 bases from V and 8 bases from J, leaving 16 bases between. This CDR3 comprises 13 residues. Written as DNA, the CDR3 is TGTGCCAGCAGCCTCCCCCTGGCAGAGGGCTACACCTTC. It is translated as CASSLPLAEGYTF.

The V gene is TRBV10-3, the J gene TRBJ1-5; D is unresolved. Germline loops: CDR1 ENHRY, CDR2 SYGVKD. The V end lost 4 bases, the J end lost 2 bases, and 6 bases lay between the germline ends. The CDR3 contains 13 residues. The CDR3 bases are TGTGCCATCAGTGCTACCGGCAATCAGCCCCAGCATTTT. Translating gives CAISATGNQPQHF.

CDR3 protein: CASSYSNGGRPTEQFF. In nucleotides, the CDR3 is TGTGCCAGCAGTTACTCGAATGGCGGGAGGCCGACTGAGCAGTTCTTC. The genes are TRBV6-5 and TRBJ2-1, with 8 positions matching TRBD2. Germline V gene data show CDR1 as MNHEY and CDR2 as SVGAGI. V gave up 0 bases and J gave up 9 bases; unmatched junction bases: 10. The CDR3 runs to 16 residues.